This T cell receptor (beta chain) was recorded in a study of breast tumors, draining lymph nodes, adjacent tissues. Comment on this clonotype: Its antigen is as yet unknown. With a much larger clone just one base away, this may be a read error. The CDR3 ends on some other residue instead of the conserved phenylalanine or tryptophan, so this is likely a read error.

The V gene lost 2 bases and the J gene lost 5 bases, with 9 bases spanning the gap. Germline V gene data show CDR1 as MNHNS and CDR2 as SASEGT. The CDR3 sequence is 13 residues long. TCRdb re-derived calls from the multiplex PCR reads in MiXCR, one entry per CDR3 protein. The sample records about 150,000 distinct CDR3 sequences, approximately 32% being singletons. Study results and caveats: Tumor TCR diversity was below lymph nodes but above nontumor tissue. Compared with basal-like, luminal-like tumors shared significantly more repertoire with nontumor tissue. The data were judged consistent with most tumor T cells coming from lymph node and expanding in tumor.

Breast cancer patients provided tissue from their axillary draining lymph nodes. What was sequenced was axillary lymph node tissue. The sequence was obtained from a female donor with breast cancer. Some clones in this sample may be carry-over from other donors' samples. The chain links TRBV6-1 to TRBJ1-2, with D unclear. CDR3 loop: CASSEPERYGYTS. DNA for the CDR3: TGTGCCAGCAGTGAACCTGAGCGGTATGGCTACACCTCC.